Here is one TCR beta chain with its context. What it recognizes is unknown. These data belong to a study of cytomegalovirus exposure and HLA in healthy donors. The study's findings and limits: Despite most TCR sequences being rare, some public TCRs occurred in many donors.

The CDR3 has 15 residues. Per germline, CDR1 MNHEY and CDR2 SMNVEV (reference sequence). Trimming removed 1 base from V and 0 bases from J, with 9 bases in between. Separation from the approximately 690-subject first cohort characterized the roughly 110-subject validation cohort, to which the donors belonged. Some clones are missing from TCRdb's copy, which holds only in-frame ones; the method was immunoSEQ multiplex PCR. Of approximately 270,000 clones in the sample, approximately 86% were seen once. The receptor's source is a woman aged 18-35 years in good health and CMV-seronegative. The source material was PBMCs. The chain links TRBV27 to TRBJ1-2; D is perhaps TRBD1 (5 bases). This CDR3 reads CASSLWSTANYGYTF. In nucleotides, the CDR3 is TGTGCCAGCAGTTTATGGTCGACAGCTAACTATGGCTACACCTTC.